These 25 T cell receptor beta chains came from one sample sequenced in a study of glioma-infiltrating T cells. Amplification of TCR alpha and beta CDR3 regions from RNA used iRepertoire nested multiplex PCR. One entry per CDR3 protein, called by TCRdb with MiXCR from the multiplex PCR reads. The repertoire consists of fewer than 500,000 distinct CDR3 sequences, with less than 50% occurring once and the leading ten covering about 12%. The sequencing sample was made of glioma tissue, nonneoplastic brain tissue, or PBMCs (not recorded which). These receptors originate from a human donor with low-grade glioma or glioblastoma, undergoing nonglioma brain surgery, or in good health (not recorded which).

Comment on this clonotype: The CDR3 end shows no conserved phenylalanine or tryptophan, and so a read error is likely. The rearrangement uses TRBV19 and TRBJ1-5, with D possibly being TRBD1 (5 bases). Germline V gene data show CDR1 as LNHDA and CDR2 as SQIVND (reference sequence). CDR3 length: 13 residues. V lost 5 bases and J lost 6, with 11 bases in between. In nucleotides, the CDR3 is TGTGCCAGTAGTCCCAGGGTGAGTCAGCCCCAGCATTCT. Protein sequence: CASSPRVSQPQHS.

This clonotype was found a few times. The chain carries TRBV28 and TRBJ1-2; D remains unclear. The ends were cut back, 2 bases at V and 7 bases at J, with 5 bases in the middle. CDR3 length: 11 amino acids. Germline V gene sequence: CDR1 MDHEN, CDR2 SYDVKM. CDR3 nucleotide sequence: TGTGCCAGCAGTTTAGGGCTTGGCTACACCTTC. Protein sequence: CASSLGLGYTF.

The gene calls are TRBV7-2 and TRBJ1-2; D unresolved. CDR3 size: 14 residues. V lost 7 bases and J 4 bases, leaving 16 bases between the germline ends. Germline values: CDR1 SGHTA, CDR2 FQGNSA. This CDR3 is CASIQSAGIYGYTF. The CDR3 DNA reads as TGTGCCAGCATCCAATCGGCGGGGATCTATGGCTACACCTTC.

The rearrangement uses TRBV28 and TRBJ1-2; 7 bases are a match to TRBD1. Germline CDR1 reads MDHEN; CDR2 reads SYDVKM. With V trimmed by 2 bases and J by 4 bases, 13 bases remained unmatched. There are 17 residues in the CDR3. CDR3 sequence (DNA): TGTGCCAGCAGTTTAATAGGAGGGGGCCCGAGGACCTATGGCTACACCTTC. Amino acids: CASSLIGGGPRTYGYTF.

This chain uses TRBV5-4 with TRBJ2-7; 9 bases fit TRBD2. V trimming: 0 bases; J trimming: 6 bases; junction bases outside the gene matches: 7. Germline lookup yields CDR1 SGHNT and CDR2 YYREEE (reference sequence). The CDR3 contains 15 residues. The CDR3 spells CASSLVSSGKTEQYF. The CDR3 DNA reads as TGTGCCAGCAGCTTGGTATCTAGCGGGAAAACCGAGCAGTACTTC. The variable domain in full, completed from reference TRBV5-4 and TRBJ2-7, reads ETGVTQSPTHLIKTRGQQVTLRCSSQSGHNTVSWYQQALGQGPQFIFQYYREEENGRGNFPPRFSGLQFPNYSSELNVNALELDDSALYLCASSLVSSGKTEQYFGPGTRLTVT.

With regard to this clonotype: A much larger clone sits a single nucleotide away, making a read error possible. The J gene is TRBJ1-2, the V gene TRBV27; TRBD1 might be the D (5 bases). The V gene's germline CDR1 is MNHEY and CDR2 SMNVEV (reference sequence). This CDR3 contains 14 residues. CDR3 residues: CASRRTQANYGYAF. CDR3 coding DNA: TGTGCCAGCAGGAGGACACAAGCTAACTATGGCTACGCCTTC.

This chain uses TRBV6-1 with TRBJ1-1; D might be TRBD1 (5 bases). This CDR3 has 14 amino acids. Germline CDR1 and CDR2: MNHNS and SASEGT. V gave up 6 bases and J gave up 6 bases, with 17 bases separating them. CDR3 nucleotide sequence: TGTGCCAGCAGCCCCGGGGGGGTTAATCCTGAAGCTTTCTTT. Translating it yields CASSPGGVNPEAFF.

This clonotype showed up many times. The rearrangement uses TRBV6-2 or TRBV6-3 and TRBJ2-1; D may match TRBD1 or TRBD2 (5 bases each). V was trimmed by 4 bases and J by 7 bases, leaving 17 bases between them. From germline, CDR1 is MNHEY and CDR2 SVGEGT. The CDR3 sequence is 15 residues long. CDR3 residues: CASSFGLVGRNEQFF. The CDR3 region has the DNA TGTGCCAGCAGTTTCGGACTGGTGGGGCGTAATGAGCAGTTCTTC.

This clonotype was seen more than once but under ten times. V and J are TRBV5-1 and TRBJ1-1, with 9 bases matching TRBD1. With 1 base clipped from V and 3 bases from J, the junction kept 7 bases outside the gene matches. The CDR3 has 16 residues. The germline V gene encodes CDR1 SGHRS and CDR2 YFSETQ. CDR3 DNA: TGCGCCAGCAGCTTGCCCGAACAGGGGGCTTACACTGAAGCTTTCTTT. Its protein is CASSLPEQGAYTEAFF.

The table lists this clonotype with a few counts. The genes are TRBV7-9 and TRBJ2-3; no firm D call. CDR3 size: 13 residues. V gave up 4 bases and J gave up 2 bases, with 7 bases separating them. Germline V gene sequence: CDR1 SEHNR, CDR2 FQNEAQ (reference sequence). CDR3 in DNA: TGTGCCAGCAGCTCGGTAGCCACAGATACGCAGTATTTT. It codes for CASSSVATDTQYF.

The chain has TRBV28 and TRBJ2-2; 10 bases line up with TRBD2. The germline CDR1 and CDR2 sequences are MDHEN and SYDVKM. This CDR3 is 19 amino acids long. J gave up 1 base and V 2 bases, and 10 bases lay outside the gene matches. The CDR3 region has the DNA TGTGCCAGCAGTTTAAGGCTAGCGGGAGTGTTTGTGAACACCGGGGAGCTGTTTTTT. Residues: CASSLRLAGVFVNTGELFF.

In its sample, this clonotype was seen a few times. The rearrangement uses TRBV20-1 and TRBJ1-6; D is perhaps TRBD1 (5 bases). The germline V gene has CDR1 DFQATT and CDR2 SNEGSKA (reference sequence). This CDR3 comprises 16 residues. V gave up 3 bases and J gave up 6 bases, with 18 bases separating them. CDR3 DNA: TGCAGTGCTAGTATCCCGGGGCCTCTCCTTAATTCACCCCTCCACTTT. Its translation: CSASIPGPLLNSPLHF.

V gene TRBV18 combines with J gene TRBJ2-1, with 12 bases identical to TRBD2. V shed 6 bases, J shed 9 bases, and the junction held 9 bases outside the gene matches. Germline V gene sequence: CDR1 KGHSH, CDR2 LQKENI. The CDR3 runs to 15 residues. CDR3 sequence: CASSPVTSGSLEQFF. CDR3 DNA sequence: TGTGCCAGCTCGCCAGTGACTAGCGGGAGCCTTGAGCAGTTCTTC. The full variable domain, completed using reference TRBV18 and TRBJ2-1, is NAGVMQNPRHLVRRRGQEARLRCSPMKGHSHVYWYRQLPEEGLKFMVYLQKENIIDESGMPKERFSAEFPKEGPSILRIQQVVRGDSAAYFCASSPVTSGSLEQFFGPGTRLTVL.

The chain recombines TRBV4-1 with TRBJ2-1; 8 nucleotides align to TRBD2. The CDR3 covers 17 residues. Germline lookup yields CDR1 MGHRA and CDR2 YSYEKL. With V trimmed by 0 bases and J by 5 bases, 9 bases remained unmatched. The CDR3 DNA reads as TGCGCCAGCAGCCAAGATCCCGCGGGGGGACATAACAATGAGCAGTTCTTC. Amino acid sequence: CASSQDPAGGHNNEQFF.

This clonotype was seen repeatedly, ten times or more. The chain has TRBV25-1 and TRBJ2-5; tentatively, D is TRBD1 (5 bases). The CDR3 extends over 14 amino acids. The ends were cut back, 3 bases at V and 7 bases at J, with 15 bases in the middle. Germline V lookup: CDR1 MGHDK, CDR2 SYGVNS. The CDR3 sequence: CASSDPSGGATQYF. The CDR3 nucleotides read TGTGCCAGCAGTGACCCCTCCGGTGGGGCGACCCAGTACTTC.

The rearrangement links TRBV25-1 to TRBJ2-2; 9 bases agree with TRBD1. V was pared by 3 bases and J by 3 bases, with 8 bases of the junction left unmatched. This CDR3 is built from 17 residues. Germline lookup yields CDR1 MGHDK and CDR2 SYGVNS. CDR3 bases: TGTGCCAGCAGTGAGGCGCCGGGACAGGGATACACCGGGGAGCTGTTTTTT. Its protein is CASSEAPGQGYTGELFF.

Points on this clonotype: An end of the junction does not agree with germline; a read error may underlie this. Here the CDR3 reads CASSQDGGRSNQPRHF. Here the CDR3 DNA reads TGCGCCAGCAGCCAAGACGGGGGTAGGAGCAATCAGCCCCGGCATTTT. This chain connects TRBV4-1 to TRBJ1-5; a possible D gene is TRBD1 (5 bases). This CDR3 spans 16 amino acids. Germline V CDR1 and CDR2: MGHRA, YSYEKL.

This clonotype was recorded at least ten times. The chain combines TRBV27 with TRBJ1-6; D is ambiguous. The ends were cut back, 3 bases at V and 10 bases at J, with 16 bases in the middle. The V gene's germline CDR1 is MNHEY and CDR2 SMNVEV (reference sequence). This CDR3 comprises 15 residues. CDR3 protein: CASSLSRSDLSPLHF. CDR3 nucleotides: TGTGCCAGCAGTTTGAGCCGCTCGGACTTATCACCCCTCCACTTT.

This clonotype has just a few counts. The rearrangement joins TRBV7-2 to TRBJ1-1; D may be TRBD1 (5 bases). Trimming left V 5 bases short and J 4 bases short, with 14 bases between. Per the germline V gene, CDR1 is SGHTA and CDR2 is FQGNSA. This CDR3 contains 14 residues. The CDR3 reads CASSGYRSGTEAFF. CDR3 DNA sequence: TGTGCCAGCAGCGGGTACAGGAGCGGCACTGAAGCTTTCTTT.

A remark on this clonotype: This may be a read error: a much more frequent sequence differs by one nucleotide. In this CDR3 the conserved last residue, phenylalanine or tryptophan, is missing, so a read error is likely. V usage is TRBV15 and J usage is TRBJ2-1; D unclear. The CDR3 spans 16 residues. Trimming removed 0 bases from V and 4 bases from J, with 13 bases in between. CDR1 LNHNV and CDR2 YYDKDF come from the germline V gene (reference sequence). CDR3 coding DNA: TGTGCCACCAGCAGAGATCCACAACTGGGATACAATGAGCAGTTCCTC. Its protein product is CATSRDPQLGYNEQFL.

About this clonotype: A clone one base away is much larger, so this may be a read error. The chain links TRBV4-2 to TRBJ2-3, with D unclear. The CDR3 has 13 amino acids. Per the germline V gene, CDR1 is LGHNA and CDR2 is YNFKEQ. V was clipped by 5 bases and J by 4 bases, with 10 bases between them. The CDR3 protein is CASSKREPDTQYF. The CDR3 DNA reads as TGTGCCAGCAGCAAAAGGGAACCAGATACGCAGTATTTT.

The DNA of the CDR3 is TGTGCCAGCAGGGGAAGGCCAGGGAAACATTACGAGCAGTTCTTC. Translated, it gives CASRGRPGKHYEQFF. The J gene is TRBJ2-1, the V gene TRBV28, with D possibly being TRBD1 (5 bases). CDR1 is MDHEN and CDR2 is SYDVKM in the germline V gene. This CDR3 contains 15 residues. V was clipped by 6 bases and J by 10 bases, with 22 bases between them.

This chain joins TRBV6-2 or TRBV6-3 and TRBJ2-7; no clear D gene. Germline-derived CDR1 and CDR2 are MNHEY and SVGEGT. V lost 2 bases and J lost 2, with 4 bases in between. The CDR3 is made up of 12 amino acids. The CDR3 sequence is CASSYTPYEQYF. The CDR3 DNA is TGTGCCAGCAGTTACACCCCCTACGAGCAGTACTTC.

The CDR3 coding sequence is TGTGCCAGCAGTGTTACAGCGGGAGTGAACAATGAGCAGTTCTTC. Residues: CASSVTAGVNNEQFF. The rearrangement links TRBV25-1 to TRBJ2-1, with 8 nucleotides matching TRBD2. V lost 4 bases and J lost 5; bases outside the gene matches: 7. CDR1 is MGHDK and CDR2 is SYGVNS in the germline V gene. This CDR3 has 15 amino acids.

Only a few counts were recorded for this clonotype. This chain connects TRBV11-2 to TRBJ2-1; 8 nucleotides line up with TRBD2. In germline, CDR1 is SGHAT, CDR2 FQNNGV. The V gene end was trimmed by 4 bases and the J gene end by 2 bases; junction bases not matched to a gene: 1. The CDR3 has 14 amino acids. The CDR3 DNA reads as TGTGCCAGCAGCTGGGGACTAGCCTACAATGAGCAGTTCTTC. It is translated as CASSWGLAYNEQFF.